One TCR beta chain is described in this entry. Its antigen is not yet known. The record has no base qualities; no much larger clone is one base away. TCRbeta CDR3 regions were amplified from genomic DNA using the immunoSEQ Assay, a bias-controlled multiplex PCR. The authors' pipeline ran thus. The number of nucleated cells in each sample was estimated by amplification of reference gene primers within the assay. To quantify the absolute abundance of each unique TCRbeta CDR3 rearrangement, sequence reads were collapsed and filtered. For each sample, productive Simpson clonality was calculated by taking the square root of Simpson's diversity index across productive rearrangements. The table was pulled from immuneACCESS by TCRdb, which kept in-frame rearrangements only. Such tables lose some clones; where checked, under half of the loss comes from unresolved V genes, and the rest has no known cause. Clone size and the V and J calls come from that table; the DNA yielded D and trimming. The sample table shows some 140,000 clones, and approximately 84% are seen once. The top ten clonotypes cover roughly 13% of the sample.

These data originate in a study of blood T cell repertoires in COVID-19 (dated by TCRdb to the early 2020s). Describing the broader study: Samples covering the acute and convalescent phases of COVID-19 were provided by collaborators in the United States, Italy and Spain. The repertoires were made available in a free public database intended to serve as a resource for research on the immune response to SARS-CoV-2. Nearly every sample came with metadata listing a de-identified subject ID, COVID-19 status, age in years and sex. Deeply sampled blood TCRbeta repertoires from subjects exposed to, actively infected with, or recovered from COVID-19 were included in the dataset. The prospective study material was composed of cDNA or gDNA derived from T cells, B-cell-depleted T cells, or PBMCs. Where HLA class I and class II types were available, the types were taken from metadata supplied by the sample provider, not from assay-based typing. The samples were drawn from the first 160 participants of the ongoing ImmuneRACE study and from 950 to 1,500 subjects provided by 6 global collaborators.

The collaborating institutions used their own protocols to collect whole blood in K2EDTA tubes. Collaborator samples were shipped for TCRbeta analysis as frozen whole blood, isolated PBMCs, or DNA extracted from either sample type. The trim is 2 bases for V and 2 bases for J, with a gap of 7 bases between the germline ends. The germline V gene (reference sequence) supplies CDR1 SEHNR and CDR2 FQNEAQ. Including the terminal cysteine and phenylalanine, the CDR3 comprises 13 residues. Just CDR3 DNA is preserved here, 39 bases in frame from base 1. The research as a whole found: The amount of clinical and demographic metadata varied by source and participant and was provided uncurated.

The receptor's source is a human donor in a cohort sampled during active COVID-19. Sequences were obtained from peripheral blood. The chain uses TRBV7-9 and TRBJ2-7; no D gene call is confident. The encoded CDR3 is CASSLRGAYEQYF. The DNA reads as follows: TGTGCCAGCAGCTTACGCGGTGCCTACGAGCAGTACTTC.